Listed below are T cell receptor beta chains from one sample, sequenced in a study of OX40 agonist ivuxolimab in advanced cancers. Repertoires were generated with immunoSEQ multiplex PCR, while TCRdb's copy carries only in-frame clones and drops some. The table shows roughly 87,000 clones, with about 90% occurring only once. Sample: CD4+ or CD8+ T cells sorted from blood, taken in a trial of the OX40 agonist ivuxolimab. The receptors originated from an adult with an advanced solid tumor such as melanoma, head and neck, liver or kidney cancer. Both conserved end residues are part of each CDR3. D genes are given only for firm matches. Rows may omit the clone size; those that give it use once, few, many or a size class.

v_gene,abundance,j_gene,d_gene,CDR3aa,CDR3nt
TRBV9,-,TRBJ2-1,TRBD2,CASSVVAGGPYNEQFF,TGTGCCAGCAGCGTAGTAGCGGGGGGACCCTACAATGAGCAGTTCTTC
TRBV4-3,-,TRBJ1-2,TRBD1,CASSQLGGLDYGYTF,TGCGCCAGCAGCCAACTAGGGGGCTTGGACTATGGCTACACCTTC
TRBV10-1,-,TRBJ2-5,-,CASSDPQETQYF,TGCGCCAGCAGTGACCCCCAAGAGACCCAGTACTTC
TRBV2,-,TRBJ2-1,-,CASSDDGGLDYNEQFF,TGTGCCAGCAGTGATGATGGGGGATTAGATTACAATGAGCAGTTCTTC
TRBV2,-,TRBJ1-2,-,CACLKGRSYGYTF,TGTGCCTGCCTAAAGGGAAGGAGCTATGGCTACACCTTC
TRBV4-1,-,TRBJ2-2,-,CASSQRNTGELFF,TGCGCCAGCAGCCAAAGGAACACCGGGGAGCTGTTTTTT
TRBV7-3,once,TRBJ1-1,-,CASSQDTYTEAFF,TGTGCCAGCAGCCAAGACACCTACACTGAAGCTTTCTTT
TRBV13,-,TRBJ2-1,-,CASSLALGDNEQFF,TGTGCCAGCAGCTTAGCCCTCGGGGACAATGAGCAGTTCTTC
TRBV7-2,-,TRBJ2-1,-,CASSLDPDEQFF,TGTGCCAGCAGCTTAGATCCCGATGAGCAGTTCTTC
TRBV18,-,TRBJ2-3,TRBD1,CASSPPWGQITDTQYF,TGTGCCAGCTCACCACCGTGGGGACAGATCACAGATACGCAGTATTTT
TRBV6-5,-,TRBJ1-5,-,CASRVPLEPQHF,TGTGCCAGCAGGGTCCCCCTCGAGCCCCAGCATTTT
TRBV5-1,-,TRBJ2-7,TRBD1,CASKGQEENEQYF,TGCGCCAGCAAGGGACAGGAGGAAAACGAGCAGTACTTC
TRBV11-2,-,TRBJ1-3,-,CASSLTNTIYF,TGTGCCAGCAGCTTAACGAACACCATATATTTT
TRBV6-5,-,TRBJ1-1,-,CASSYGATEAFF,TGTGCCAGCAGTTACGGGGCCACTGAAGCTTTCTTT
TRBV7-9,-,TRBJ2-3,TRBD2,CASSLLAGARTDTQYF,TGTGCCAGCAGCTTGCTAGCGGGAGCCCGCACAGATACGCAGTATTTT
TRBV10-2,-,TRBJ2-3,-,CASSEHGLATQYF,TGCGCCAGCAGTGAGCACGGCTTGGCTACGCAGTATTTT
TRBV4-1,-,TRBJ2-7,-,CASSQVGFPGGLSSYEQYF,TGCGCCAGCAGCCAAGTAGGGTTCCCGGGGGGCTTATCCTCCTACGAGCAGTACTTC
TRBV29-1,once,TRBJ2-1,TRBD1,CSAVDRGGYNEQFF,TGCAGCGCCGTGGACAGGGGAGGGTACAATGAGCAGTTCTTC
TRBV28,-,TRBJ2-3,-,CASTEPGLPGTQYF,TGTGCCAGCACGGAGCCGGGACTGCCGGGTACGCAGTATTTT
TRBV7-9,-,TRBJ1-5,-,CASSLDRGNQPQHF,TGTGCCAGCAGCTTAGACAGGGGCAATCAGCCCCAGCATTTT
TRBV11-2,-,TRBJ2-5,-,CASSLGRESETQYF,TGTGCCAGCAGCTTAGGTCGGGAGAGTGAGACCCAGTACTTC
TRBV9,once,TRBJ1-3,-,CASSPYGKAGNTIYF,TGTGCCAGCAGCCCTTATGGGAAAGCTGGAAACACCATATATTTT
TRBV5-6,-,TRBJ2-5,-,CASSLQETQYF,TGTGCCAGCAGCCTCCAAGAGACCCAGTACTTC